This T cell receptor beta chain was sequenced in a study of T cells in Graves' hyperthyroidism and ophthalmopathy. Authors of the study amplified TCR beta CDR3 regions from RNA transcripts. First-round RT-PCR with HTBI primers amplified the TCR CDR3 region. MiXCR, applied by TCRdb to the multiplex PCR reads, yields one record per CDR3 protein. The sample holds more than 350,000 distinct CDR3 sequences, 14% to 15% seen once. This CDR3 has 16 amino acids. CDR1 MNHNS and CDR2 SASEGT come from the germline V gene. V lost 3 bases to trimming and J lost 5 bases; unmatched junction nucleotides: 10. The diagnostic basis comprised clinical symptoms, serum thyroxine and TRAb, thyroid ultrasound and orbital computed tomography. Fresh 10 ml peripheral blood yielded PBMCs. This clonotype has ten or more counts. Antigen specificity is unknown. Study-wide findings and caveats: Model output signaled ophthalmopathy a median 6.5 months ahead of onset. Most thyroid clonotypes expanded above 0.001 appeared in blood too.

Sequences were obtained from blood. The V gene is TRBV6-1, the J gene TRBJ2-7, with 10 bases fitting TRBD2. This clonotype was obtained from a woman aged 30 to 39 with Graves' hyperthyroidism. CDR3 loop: CASSDPGGAGGNEQYF. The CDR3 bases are TGTGCCAGCAGTGACCCGGGGGGAGCGGGAGGGAACGAGCAGTACTTC.